This entry describes one TCR beta chain. Its specificity is unknown. The data derive from a study of T cell responses to AZD1222 COVID-19 vaccine. Study outcomes and limitations: White British people made up most donors, females outnumbered males, and clonal diversity was possibly underestimated.

The V end lost 3 bases, the J end lost 6 bases, and 13 bases lay between the germline ends. Germline loops: CDR1 LGHDT, CDR2 YNNKEL (reference sequence). The CDR3 totals 14 residues. The data were produced by immunoSEQ multiplex PCR, yet TCRdb's version contains in-frame clones alone and is incomplete. Among roughly 120,000 clones listed, about nine tenths were seen once. Source: peripheral blood, taken on day 0 of AZD1222 vaccination. This receptor was taken from an adult in good health. The chain has TRBV3-1 (or the pseudogene TRBV3-2) and TRBJ2-3; a possible D gene is TRBD2 (5 bases). In DNA, the CDR3 is TGTGCCAGCAGCCAGTCCGGGGATGGCGATACGCAGTATTTT. Translated, it gives CASSQSGDGDTQYF.